Shown below are 10 T cell receptor beta chains from a single sample sequenced in a study of blood T cell repertoires in COVID-19 (TCRdb year 2020). Library method: the immunoSEQ multiplex PCR assay. TCRdb retrieved this table from immuneACCESS and kept in-frame rearrangements only. Not all clones are present; in checked studies, unresolved V genes account for under half, and no reason is known for the remainder. The sample profile shows roughly 240,000 clones; approximately 85% of them were found once. The leading ten clones occupy about 5.1% of the sample. The sequenced material came from peripheral blood. These receptor sequences come from a man aged 45-65 years with COVID-19, enrolled during active disease.

This rearrangement joins TRBV3-1 (or the pseudogene TRBV3-2) to TRBJ2-7; 13 bases match TRBD2. Germline lookup yields CDR1 LGHDT and CDR2 YNNKEL (reference sequence). CDR3 length: 17 amino acids. Losses at the gene ends were 4 bases for V and 0 bases for J; bases not matched to a gene: 6. CDR3 residues: CASSLGLAGLSSYEQYF. In nucleotides, the CDR3 is TGTGCCAGCAGCCTGGGACTAGCGGGGTTGAGCTCCTACGAGCAGTACTTC.

The rearrangement uses TRBV18 and TRBJ1-2, with TRBD1 identical over 9 bases. Germline CDR1 reads KGHSH; CDR2 reads LQKENI. The CDR3 is 15 amino acids. V trimming: 2 bases; J trimming: 6 bases; junction bases outside the gene matches: 7. The CDR3 nucleotides are TGTGCCAGCTCACCAGGCTTCGGGACAGGGAATGGCTACACCTTC. Its protein is CASSPGFGTGNGYTF.

The CDR3 coding sequence is TGTGCCAGCAGCTTAAATGTAGAATCACCCCTCCACTTT. It is translated as CASSLNVESPLHF. The J gene is TRBJ1-6, the V gene TRBV11-2; D is unclear. Between the trimmed V and J ends, which lost 2 bases and 10 bases, there was a span of 9 bases. The V gene's germline CDR1 is SGHAT and CDR2 FQNNGV. The CDR3 length is 13 residues.

The V call is TRBV4-3, the J call TRBJ1-3; 9 nucleotides agree with TRBD1. J lost 11 bases, V lost 0 bases, and 5 bases had no gene match. The CDR3 covers 14 residues. Germline V gives CDR1 LGHNA, CDR2 YSLEER. As DNA, the CDR3 is TGCGCCAGCAGCCAAGAACCGGACAGGGGCGCCATATATTTT. Translation: CASSQEPDRGAIYF.

The rearrangement links TRBV6-5 to TRBJ1-1, with TRBD1 matching over 7 bases. The germline V gene encodes CDR1 MNHEY and CDR2 SVGAGI. V trimming: 4 bases; J trimming: 3 bases; junction bases outside the gene matches: 5. The CDR3 has 14 amino acids. CDR3 amino acids: CASSSDRADTEAFF. Written as DNA, the CDR3 is TGTGCCAGCAGTTCCGACAGGGCAGACACTGAAGCTTTCTTT.

J is TRBJ1-6 and V is TRBV5-4; D gene unclear. Germline V gene data show CDR1 as SGHNT and CDR2 as YYREEE (reference sequence). V dropped 4 bases and J dropped 9 bases, with 14 bases sitting between them. The CDR3 is 14 residues long. CDR3 in DNA: TGTGCCAGCAGCCCCACAGTGGGAGTTTCACCCCTCCACTTT. Amino acid sequence: CASSPTVGVSPLHF.

CDR3 protein: CASSSGGVGYTF. In nucleotides, the CDR3 is TGTGCCAGCAGTTCAGGCGGGGTTGGCTACACCTTC. V and J are TRBV6-5 and TRBJ1-2; D remains ambiguous. Trimming stripped 4 bases from V and 7 bases from J, with 10 bases between. The CDR3 has 12 amino acids. In germline, CDR1 is MNHEY, CDR2 SVGAGI.

This chain connects TRBV9 to TRBJ1-4; 9 nucleotides agree with TRBD1. Looked up from germline, CDR1 is SGDLS and CDR2 is YYNGEE. The V and J ends lost 0 bases and 8 bases, in that order; junction bases with no gene match: 5. This CDR3 has 15 amino acids. The CDR3 region is CASSVGDRVSEKLFF. The CDR3 DNA reads as TGTGCCAGCAGCGTAGGGGACAGGGTATCAGAAAAACTGTTTTTT.

The genes are TRBV7-2 and TRBJ1-4, with D possibly being TRBD1 (5 bases). With 3 bases removed from V and 6 bases from J, the gap between germline ends came to 14 bases. The CDR3 is 15 residues long. CDR1 is SGHTA and CDR2 is FQGNSA in the germline V gene. CDR3 protein: CASSFQWGGDEKLFF. CDR3 bases: TGTGCCAGCAGCTTCCAATGGGGGGGTGATGAAAAACTGTTTTTT. Complete variable domain (other parts from reference TRBV7-2 and TRBJ1-4): GAGVSQSPSNKVTEKGKDVELRCDPISGHTALYWYRQSLGQGLEFLIYFQGNSAPDKSGLPSDRFSAERTGGSVSTLTIQRTQQEDSAVYLCASSFQWGGDEKLFFGSGTQLSVL.

V and J are TRBV2 and TRBJ2-5; 11 bases align to TRBD1. The germline V gene encodes CDR1 SNHLY and CDR2 FYNNEI. The CDR3 spans 16 residues. V gave up 4 bases and J gave up 4 bases; unmatched junction bases: 8. The CDR3 bases are TGTGCCAGCAGTGGCCCGGGACAGGGGGTGGGAGAGACCCAGTACTTC. It yields the protein CASSGPGQGVGETQYF.